The rows below give T cell receptor beta chains drawn from one sample of a study of cytomegalovirus exposure and HLA in healthy donors. Assay: immunoSEQ multiplex PCR; the TCRdb copy retains only in-frame clones and omits some. The table shows 100,000 to 150,000 clones, with roughly 95% occurring only once. Source material: PBMCs. Receptor source: a man aged 18 to 35 in good health and CMV-seronegative. The CDR3 runs from the conserved cysteine through the conserved F or W. D genes are given only for firm matches.

d_call	v_call	j_call	cdr3_aa
-	TRBV30	TRBJ2-1	CAWRLSGGAHNEQFF
-	TRBV7-8	TRBJ2-7	CASSFGTRYEQYF
-	TRBV4-3	TRBJ1-5	CASSLGVNSNQPQHF
-	TRBV5-4	TRBJ1-1	CASSFWGSGTEAFF
TRBD1	TRBV7-8	TRBJ1-5	CASRGTGGGQPQHF
-	TRBV15	TRBJ2-5	CATSRGHEETQYF
TRBD2	TRBV30	TRBJ2-1	CAWSAGTTSYNEQFF
-	TRBV7-9	TRBJ2-2	CASSLRDTLTGELFF
TRBD1	TRBV28	TRBJ1-2	CASSFRQGVWGYTF
TRBD2	TRBV6-1	TRBJ2-1	CASSATGWTSGHNEQFF
TRBD1	TRBV5-1	TRBJ1-3	CASSLSQATGRYSGNTIYF
TRBD1	TRBV2	TRBJ2-5	CASKTGARGETQYF
TRBD1	TRBV28	TRBJ1-4	CASRTLHRGPRNEKLFF
TRBD2	TRBV5-1	TRBJ2-3	CASSRTSGSRTDTQYF
TRBD1	TRBV29-1	TRBJ2-3	CSVEPAGTGGADTQYF
-	TRBV5-4	TRBJ1-2	CASRNRTVGPNYGYTF
TRBD1	TRBV29-1	TRBJ2-1	CSVVGPKGAVSNEQFF
-	TRBV5-1	TRBJ2-7	CASSLGHGRVFSYEQYF
-	TRBV27	TRBJ2-1	CASSPHSNPEDEQFF
-	TRBV12-5	TRBJ2-7	CASGLLPLENNPRSSYEQYF
TRBD2	TRBV10-3	TRBJ2-7	CAISARGVDEQYF
-	TRBV9	TRBJ2-5	CASTPSDFQETQYF
-	TRBV29-1	TRBJ1-2	CTASETDGYTF
TRBD2	TRBV7-9	TRBJ2-7	CASSPLGRAYEQYF
-	TRBV27	TRBJ2-3	CASSHPARDTQYF
TRBD2	TRBV9	TRBJ2-1	CASSEITSGYNEQFF
TRBD1	TRBV4-1	TRBJ1-2	CASSQVGTGNHGYTF
-	TRBV6-5	TRBJ2-5	CASSPRGSQETQYF
-	TRBV5-1	TRBJ2-7	CASSLSGREEGEQYF
-	TRBV28	TRBJ1-1	CASRTGGTEAFF
-	TRBV7-8	TRBJ2-7	CASSLHRTSSYEQYF
TRBD2	TRBV4-1	TRBJ2-3	CASSPGLAGITDTQYF
-	TRBV4-3	TRBJ1-2	CASSQDDITNYGYTF
-	TRBV18	TRBJ2-5	CASSLGAGEETQYF
TRBD2	TRBV5-8	TRBJ2-1	CASSPKAGGFSYNEQFF
TRBD1	TRBV5-4	TRBJ2-7	CASSFDRGPYEQYF
-	TRBV2	TRBJ1-1	CASSDDYGRNTEAFF
TRBD1	TRBV27	TRBJ2-7	CASSRDSSYEQYF
-	TRBV5-1	TRBJ1-3	CASSLTPGAEGNTIYF
-	TRBV6-5	TRBJ2-7	CASSYSTGEQYF
TRBD2	TRBV4-3	TRBJ2-2	CASSQGLAPLPGELFF
TRBD1	TRBV19	TRBJ2-1	CASSLIRGDRVNNEQFF
-	TRBV6-5	TRBJ2-3	CASSYEEYSTQYF
TRBD1	TRBV6-1	TRBJ2-5	CASHVGTGGLKTQYF
-	TRBV9	TRBJ1-1	CASSVRGNENTEAFF
-	TRBV28	TRBJ1-5	CASSLTALNQPQHF
-	TRBV28	TRBJ2-1	CASSWGDNEQFF
-	TRBV11-2	TRBJ2-6	CASSAPKSGNSGANVLTF
TRBD1	TRBV5-4	TRBJ1-2	CASSLAETGNYGYTF
TRBD1	TRBV30	TRBJ2-6	CAWGTGVLGANVLTF
TRBD2	TRBV7-9	TRBJ2-3	CASSLFSGTDTQYF
-	TRBV12-5	TRBJ1-3	CASGLVSEPISGNTIYF
-	TRBV7-6	TRBJ2-1	CASSVGVYNEQFF
TRBD1	TRBV4-1	TRBJ2-7	CASSQPDRSFYEQYF
TRBD2	TRBV28	TRBJ2-5	CASGLGGTPGETQYF